The 31 T cell receptor beta chains listed next were all sequenced from one sample in a study of PD-L1 blockade in urothelial cancer. Only in-frame clones appear in the TCRdb table, and some are missing; sequencing was by immunoSEQ multiplex PCR. The sample gives around 100,000 clones, under 85% of which show up once; 2.4% is in the top ten. The sequenced sample was PBMCs, obtained around atezolizumab (anti-PD-L1) treatment. These receptors all come from a man aged 45 to 65 with urothelial cancer.

J is TRBJ2-7 and V is TRBV28, with D perhaps TRBD1 (5 bases). Germline loops: CDR1 MDHEN, CDR2 SYDVKM. Trimming left V 2 bases short and J 3 bases short, with 17 bases between. The CDR3 has 16 amino acids. The CDR3 here is CASSLSWGLRVYEQYF. In DNA, the CDR3 is TGTGCCAGCAGTTTAAGTTGGGGCCTAAGGGTCTACGAGCAGTACTTC.

The chain joins TRBV5-5 to TRBJ2-1; TRBD2 is a possible D gene (5 bases). The CDR3 totals 14 residues. Germline CDR1 is SGHKS and CDR2 is YYEKEE (reference sequence). V shed 0 bases and J shed 15 bases, with 19 bases lying between them. The CDR3 here is CASSLAYSGTPPFF. The CDR3 DNA sequence: TGTGCCAGCAGCTTGGCCTACAGCGGAACTCCACCGTTCTTC.

The table lists this clone with a count of one. The chain is built from TRBV18 and TRBJ1-2; TRBD1 matches 8 bases. Germline loops: CDR1 KGHSH, CDR2 LQKENI. CDR3 length: 15 residues. V trimming: 3 bases; J trimming: 5 bases; junction bases outside the gene matches: 8. CDR3 coding DNA: TGTGCCAGCTCACCCTGGACAGGGTCTGATTATGGCTACACCTTC. Its translation is CASSPWTGSDYGYTF.

The CDR3 sequence is CASSQRQGDNEKLFF. Here the CDR3 DNA reads TGTGCCAGCAGCCAACGCCAGGGGGATAATGAAAAACTGTTTTTT. The rearrangement joins TRBV4-2 to TRBJ1-4; 7 nucleotides line up with TRBD1. Unmatched junction bases numbered 4, after V lost 2 bases and J lost 4 bases. This CDR3 is built from 15 residues. CDR1 is LGHNA and CDR2 is YNFKEQ in the germline V gene.

The V gene is TRBV10-3, the J gene TRBJ2-7, with D maybe TRBD1 (6 bases). Germline V gene lookup returns CDR1 ENHRY and CDR2 SYGVKD. V was trimmed by 9 bases and J by 2 bases, leaving 14 bases between them. The CDR3 runs to 13 residues. The CDR3 DNA reads as TGTGCCATGAGGACAGAACAAACCTACGAGCAGTACTTC. Protein product: CAMRTEQTYEQYF.

This chain's CDR3 is CASSRGRGWREETQYF. DNA of the CDR3: TGTGCCAGCAGCAGGGGAAGGGGATGGAGAGAAGAGACCCAGTACTTC. The chain is built from TRBV5-8 and TRBJ2-5, with D possibly TRBD1 on 5 matching bases. Between the trimmed V and J ends, which lost 4 bases and 3 bases, there was a span of 19 bases. Germline CDR1 is SGHTS and CDR2 is YDEGEE. This CDR3 region has 16 residues.

This chain connects TRBV7-9 to TRBJ2-1; D remains ambiguous. Trimming took off 1 base at V and 2 bases at J, with 9 bases between the two ends. CDR3 length: 15 residues. Germline CDR1 reads SEHNR; CDR2 reads FQNEAQ (reference sequence). The CDR3, as DNA: TGTGCCAGCAGCTTAGTTCTAGTCGCCTACAATGAGCAGTTCTTC. As protein: CASSLVLVAYNEQFF.

The V and J genes are TRBV6-1 and TRBJ1-2; D is unresolved. Germline assignment: CDR1 MNHNS and CDR2 SASEGT. Trimming removed 7 bases at V and 4 bases at J, with 13 bases between. CDR3 length equals 13 residues. As DNA, the CDR3 is TGTGCCAGCACTCTTTTTGGCAGCTATGGCTACACCTTC. As protein: CASTLFGSYGYTF.

The chain employs TRBV7-2 and TRBJ2-7; 8 positions match TRBD1. V lost 5 bases and J lost 7; bases outside the gene matches: 7. The CDR3 runs to 13 residues. CDR1 SGHTA and CDR2 FQGNSA come from the germline V gene. CDR3 nucleotide sequence: TGTGCCAGCAGCCTTAGGACAGGGCGTGAGCAGTACTTC. Amino acids: CASSLRTGREQYF.

This clone was seen once. The CDR3, as DNA: TGTGCCAGTGGTACCGGGACTAGCGGCTCCGAGCAGTACTTC. Protein product: CASGTGTSGSEQYF. The V and J genes are TRBV19 and TRBJ2-7; 11 bases are shared with TRBD2. Germline CDR1 reads LNHDA; CDR2 reads SQIVND (reference sequence). The CDR3 loop spans 14 amino acids. Trimming removed 8 bases from V and 6 bases from J; junction bases left unmatched: 9.

The chain combines TRBV5-1 with TRBJ2-7, with a tentative D call TRBD1 (5 bases). The germline V and J ends were trimmed by 3 bases and 2 bases, with 18 bases remaining between them. Germline V lookup: CDR1 SGHRS, CDR2 YFSETQ. The CDR3 has 16 residues. This CDR3 reads CASSSVQASSTYEQYF. The CDR3 nucleotides read TGCGCCAGCAGCTCAGTACAGGCCTCTAGTACCTACGAGCAGTACTTC.

The chain recombines TRBV28 with TRBJ2-2; 13 nucleotides match TRBD2. Trimming removed 5 bases from V and 7 bases from J; junction bases left unmatched: 4. CDR1 and CDR2 (germline): MDHEN, SYDVKM. This CDR3 is 15 amino acids long. The CDR3 bases are TGTGCCAGCAGTGGGGGACTAGCGGGAATCGGGGAGCTGTTTTTT. Protein sequence: CASSGGLAGIGELFF.

The gene calls are TRBV10-3 and TRBJ1-6; 9 bases match TRBD1. The V segment lost 4 bases and the J segment 6 bases; nucleotides outside the gene matches: 4. CDR1 is ENHRY, CDR2 SYGVKD, per germline. This CDR3 comprises 15 residues. This CDR3 reads CAISGPGQGNSPLHF. DNA for the CDR3: TGTGCCATCAGTGGGCCGGGACAGGGTAATTCACCCCTCCACTTT.

The gene calls are TRBV6-6 and TRBJ1-6; tentatively, D is TRBD1 (6 bases). Germline V gene lookup returns CDR1 MNHNY and CDR2 SVGAGI (reference sequence). The CDR3 sequence is 16 residues long. V lost 11 bases, J lost 9 bases, and 26 bases lay in between. CDR3: CAVRTGQTSVSSPLHF. CDR3 in DNA: TGTGCCGTCAGAACAGGACAGACGTCAGTCAGTTCACCCCTCCACTTT.

This chain links TRBV7-6 with TRBJ2-1, with TRBD2 matching 9 bases. Germline lookup yields CDR1 SGHVS and CDR2 FNYEAQ. V shed 5 bases, J shed 7 bases, and the junction held 9 bases outside the gene matches. This CDR3 is 15 amino acids long. Here the CDR3 reads CASSHSAGGGNEQFF. CDR3 DNA sequence: TGTGCCAGCAGCCATAGTGCGGGAGGGGGTAATGAGCAGTTCTTC.

The chain carries TRBV21-1 and TRBJ1-1; the DNA was not compared with TRBD1, the D call given in the table. TRBV21-1 is listed as a pseudogene. The CDR3 consists of 15 residues. The DNA for the CDR3 is TGTGCCAGCAGCAAACTGACAGGGGGACGGACTGAAGCTTTCTTT. It encodes CASSKLTGGRTEAFF.

The rearrangement uses TRBV2 and TRBJ2-6; 7 bases agree with TRBD1. The V segment lost 7 bases and the J segment 2 bases; nucleotides outside the gene matches: 8. The length of the CDR3 is 16 residues. Per germline, CDR1 SNHLY and CDR2 FYNNEI. DNA of the CDR3: TGTGCCAGCACTCCGGGACAGCCTCCTGGGGCCAACGTCCTGACTTTC. It encodes CASTPGQPPGANVLTF.

This chain links TRBV2 with TRBJ2-2; 7 positions agree with TRBD2. CDR1 is SNHLY, CDR2 FYNNEI, per germline. V gave up 7 bases and J gave up 7 bases; unmatched junction bases: 6. The length of the CDR3 is 13 residues. CDR3 bases: TGTGCCAGCACGAGCGGGAACGTCGGGGAGCTGTTTTTT. Translating it yields CASTSGNVGELFF.

The gene calls are TRBV13 and TRBJ2-1, with 13 positions matching TRBD2. V lost 5 bases, J lost 5 bases, and 12 bases stayed unmatched. CDR3 length equals 18 residues. Per the germline V gene, CDR1 is PRHDT and CDR2 is FYEKMQ (reference sequence). CDR3 sequence reads: CASSPWTSGRPDHNEQFF. The CDR3 DNA follows: TGTGCCAGCAGCCCATGGACTAGCGGGAGACCCGACCACAATGAGCAGTTCTTC.

This clone was found once. The rearrangement links TRBV7-2 to TRBJ2-7; TRBD2 is a possible D gene (6 bases). The V end lost 1 base, the J end lost 0 bases, and 10 bases lay between the germline ends. CDR3 length equals 15 residues. Germline V gene data show CDR1 as SGHTA and CDR2 as FQGNSA. CDR3 residues: CASSLGAGLSYEQYF. CDR3 DNA: TGTGCCAGCAGCTTAGGGGCGGGGCTCTCCTACGAGCAGTACTTC. Drawing the rest from reference TRBV7-2 and TRBJ2-7, the complete variable domain is GAGVSQSPSNKVTEKGKDVELRCDPISGHTALYWYRQSLGQGLEFLIYFQGNSAPDKSGLPSDRFSAERTGGSVSTLTIQRTQQEDSAVYLCASSLGAGLSYEQYFGPGTRLTVT.

The chain uses TRBV6-1 and TRBJ2-5; 9 bases map to TRBD1. Trimming removed 6 bases from V and 4 bases from J; junction bases left unmatched: 6. The CDR3 covers 14 residues. From germline, CDR1 is MNHNS and CDR2 SASEGT. CDR3 in amino acids: CASRRGQGGETQYF. The CDR3 nucleotides are TGTGCCAGCAGACGGGGACAGGGTGGAGAGACCCAGTACTTC.

The chain joins TRBV2 to TRBJ1-3; TRBD1 is a possible D gene (6 bases). This CDR3 region has 15 residues. Germline-derived CDR1 and CDR2 are SNHLY and FYNNEI. V was pared by 10 bases and J by 0 bases, with 16 bases between. Written as DNA, the CDR3 is TGTGCCACTTATAGTGGACAGAGCTCTGGAAACACCATATATTTT. It specifies CATYSGQSSGNTIYF.

In this sample, this clone is medium-sized. V usage is TRBV27 and J usage is TRBJ1-5, with 8 positions matching TRBD1. The CDR3 sequence is 16 residues long. Losses at the gene ends were 4 bases for V and 5 bases for J; bases not matched to a gene: 10. Germline CDR1 reads MNHEY; CDR2 reads SMNVEV (reference sequence). The CDR3 DNA reads as TGTGCCAGCAGTTCCACAGGGGGGGGGTGGGATCAGCCCCAGCATTTT. Its translation: CASSSTGGGWDQPQHF.

V and J are TRBV9 and TRBJ2-7; possibly TRBD1 for D (6 bases). V was cut by 0 bases and J by 4 bases, with 14 bases left in between. This CDR3 has 15 residues. Germline values: CDR1 SGDLS, CDR2 YYNGEE. The CDR3 loop reads CASSVEGGLGYEQYF. The CDR3 DNA follows: TGTGCCAGCAGCGTAGAAGGGGGTTTGGGATACGAGCAGTACTTC.

This clone was detected once. The CDR3 nucleotides read TGTGCCAGCAGCTTAATCCCCTCTTTCGGGAGTTGGCACAATGAGCAGTTCTTC. Protein: CASSLIPSFGSWHNEQFF. The rearrangement uses TRBV7-9 and TRBJ2-1; D might be TRBD2 (6 bases). V shed 2 bases and J shed 5 bases, with 22 bases lying between them. There are 18 residues in the CDR3. The germline gives CDR1 SEHNR, CDR2 FQNEAQ (reference sequence). The full variable domain, with the rest looked up from reference TRBV7-9 and TRBJ2-1, is DTGVSQNPRHKITKRGQNVTFRCDPISEHNRLYWYRQTLGQGPEFLTYFQNEAQLEKSRLLSDRFSAERPKGSFSTLEIQRTEQGDSAMYLCASSLIPSFGSWHNEQFFGPGTRLTVL.

The chain has TRBV27 and TRBJ2-1; D is unresolved. The germline V gene encodes CDR1 MNHEY and CDR2 SMNVEV (reference sequence). The CDR3 has 15 amino acids. V was trimmed by 7 bases and J by 1 base, leaving 14 bases between them. CDR3 region: CASNLRVSSYNEQFF. The DNA of the CDR3 is TGTGCCAGCAACCTCCGGGTGTCATCCTACAATGAGCAGTTCTTC.

The table lists this clone with a count of one. The chain recombines TRBV11-2 with TRBJ2-7, with D possibly matching TRBD2 (6 bases). Trimming shortened V by 5 bases and J by 3 bases, and 20 bases separated the two germline ends. The CDR3 length is 16 residues. From germline, CDR1 is SGHAT and CDR2 FQNNGV. DNA of the CDR3: TGTGCCAGCAGCCCCATCTTGCGGGACGACTACTACGAGCAGTACTTC. It translates to CASSPILRDDYYEQYF.

The chain employs TRBV18 and TRBJ1-5, with 10 bases matching TRBD1. The J segment lost 5 bases and the V segment lost 5 bases, leaving 3 bases of the junction unmatched. CDR1 KGHSH and CDR2 LQKENI come from the germline V gene. There are 14 residues in the CDR3. This chain's CDR3 is CASSSGQGYQPQHF. The CDR3 DNA reads TGTGCCAGCTCATCGGGACAGGGGTATCAGCCCCAGCATTTT.

The chain has TRBV5-6 and TRBJ2-3; the match to TRBD1 covers 7 bases. The CDR3 contains 16 residues. The germline V gene encodes CDR1 SGHDT and CDR2 YYEEEE. Trimming cost V 4 bases and J 2 bases; bases outside gene matches: 10. This CDR3 is CASSGAQGPYTDTQYF. CDR3 bases: TGTGCCAGCAGCGGCGCACAGGGGCCATACACAGATACGCAGTATTTT.

This sequence joins TRBV27 and TRBJ2-2; 14 bases align to TRBD2. V dropped 5 bases and J dropped 6; count of bases not matched to a gene: 5. The germline V gene has CDR1 MNHEY and CDR2 SMNVEV (reference sequence). This CDR3 is 16 amino acids long. CDR3 residues: CASSNRLAGGPGELFF. CDR3 nucleotides: TGTGCCAGCAGTAACCGACTAGCGGGAGGGCCCGGGGAGCTGTTTTTT.

V is TRBV19 and J is TRBJ2-5; 12 positions match TRBD2. After removal of 5 bases from V and 2 bases from J, the junction contained 9 bases not matched to a gene. The CDR3 loop spans 17 amino acids. In germline, CDR1 is LNHDA, CDR2 SQIVND (reference sequence). Here the CDR3 DNA reads TGTGCCAGTAGTCCTGGACTAGCGGGAAATGGGCAAGAGACCCAGTACTTC. This gives the protein CASSPGLAGNGQETQYF.